This T cell receptor (beta chain) was identified during a study of cytomegalovirus exposure and HLA in healthy donors. Notes on the study in general: The study dropped some indistinguishable V segments, TRBV6-2 and TRBV6-3 among them. Compared with the approximately 680-donor mean, an Asian-associated ancestry cluster reportedly had fewer N-insertions, according to a later analysis.

The CDR3 sequence is 15 residues long. With 5 bases removed from V and 2 bases from J, the gap between germline ends came to 16 bases. Per the germline V gene, CDR1 is SEHNR and CDR2 is FQNEAQ (reference sequence). In the PCR, 60 Vbeta and 13 Jbeta primers were used. Methods used by the authors: Around 10 million of the roughly 80 million unique TCR beta chains counted in a later analysis were shared. The data were produced by immunoSEQ multiplex PCR, yet TCRdb's version contains in-frame clones alone and is incomplete. V and J calls and clone size are given by that table; D and trimming were obtained from the DNA. The top ten hold approximately 2.5% of the sample, which has under 250,000 clones, approximately 85% seen once. Turning to this clone: The antigen remains undetermined.

Sequenced: PBMCs. The origin of this receptor is a woman aged 35 to 49 in good health and CMV-seronegative. The gene calls are TRBV7-9 and TRBJ2-7, with D perhaps matching TRBD1 (7 bases). The CDR3 sequence is CASSPLGRGAYEQYF. The CDR3 DNA reads TGTGCCAGCAGCCCATTAGGCAGGGGGGCCTACGAGCAGTACTTC.